The 18 T cell receptor beta chains below were found in one sample sequenced in a study of cytomegalovirus exposure and HLA in healthy donors. The PCR contained 60 Vbeta and 13 Jbeta primers. TCRdb's copy holds only in-frame clones and misses some; the assay was immunoSEQ multiplex PCR. The sample yields roughly 140,000 clones, roughly four fifths seen once. The sample consisted of PBMCs. These receptors were collected from a man between 18 and 35 years old in good health and CMV-seronegative.

The chain carries TRBV4-1 and TRBJ1-4; no reliable D call. The germline V and J ends were trimmed by 6 bases and 0 bases, with 14 bases remaining between them. This CDR3 is built from 16 residues. Per germline, CDR1 MGHRA and CDR2 YSYEKL. CDR3 residues: CASRPSLGATNEKLFF. DNA for the CDR3: TGCGCCAGCAGGCCCTCCCTCGGGGCAACTAATGAAAAACTGTTTTTT.

This clone was seen more than once but under ten times. The rearrangement uses TRBV6-5 and TRBJ2-7; D gene unclear. V was clipped by 6 bases and J by 0 bases, with 12 bases between them. Germline lookup yields CDR1 MNHEY and CDR2 SVGAGI. The CDR3 length is 14 residues. The CDR3: CASSLRLDSYEQYF. The CDR3 nucleotides are TGTGCCAGCAGCCTACGTCTCGACTCCTACGAGCAGTACTTC.

The chain employs TRBV18 and TRBJ2-1; tentative D call: TRBD2 (5 bases). The CDR3 consists of 16 residues. V lost 1 base, J lost 6 bases, and 16 bases lay in between. In germline, CDR1 is KGHSH, CDR2 LQKENI. CDR3 in amino acids: CASSPLPPAAGNEQFF. The CDR3 region has the DNA TGTGCCAGCTCACCACTCCCTCCTGCCGCGGGCAATGAGCAGTTCTTC.

This clone was seen more than once but under ten times. V usage is TRBV6-6 and J usage is TRBJ2-1; 7 bases match TRBD1. V lost 6 bases to trimming and J lost 1 base; unmatched junction nucleotides: 9. The CDR3 length is 16 residues. Looked up from germline, CDR1 is MNHNY and CDR2 is SVGAGI (reference sequence). The CDR3 spells CASRSDRDGSYNEQFF. CDR3 nucleotides: TGTGCCAGCAGGTCCGACAGGGATGGGTCCTACAATGAGCAGTTCTTC.

The chain combines TRBV4-3 with TRBJ2-2; 10 positions match TRBD2. From germline, CDR1 is LGHNA and CDR2 YSLEER. This CDR3 region has 16 residues. The ends lost 5 bases at V and 6 bases at J; junction bases unmatched: 9. The CDR3 nucleotides read TGCGCCAGCAGCTCACCGGGACTAGCGATCCCCGGGGAGCTGTTTTTT. Its protein is CASSSPGLAIPGELFF.

V and J are TRBV5-4 and TRBJ2-1; maybe TRBD2 (5 bases). Trimming took off 0 bases at V and 6 bases at J, with 13 bases between the two ends. Germline assignment: CDR1 SGHNT and CDR2 YYREEE (reference sequence). This CDR3 comprises 15 residues. The CDR3: CASSLGPGGFNEQFF. DNA for the CDR3: TGTGCCAGCAGCTTGGGGCCCGGAGGATTCAATGAGCAGTTCTTC.

The V gene is TRBV7-2, the J gene TRBJ2-1, with D tentatively TRBD1 (6 bases). Germline V lookup: CDR1 SGHTA, CDR2 FQGNSA. The ends were cut back, 4 bases at V and 10 bases at J, with 11 bases in the middle. CDR3 length equals 12 residues. CDR3 in DNA: TGTGCCAGCAGCTCGGGAAGGGGGGAGCAGTTCTTC. It encodes CASSSGRGEQFF.

The chain couples TRBV7-9 to TRBJ2-6; D gene unclear. Trimming shortened V by 11 bases and J by 1 base, and 6 bases separated the two germline ends. Germline CDR1 and CDR2: SEHNR and FQNEAQ (reference sequence). CDR3 length equals 12 residues. In nucleotides, the CDR3 is TGTGCCTCGGTATCTGGGGCCAACGTCCTGACTTTC. Translating it yields CASVSGANVLTF.

The genes are TRBV18 and TRBJ2-7; no definite D call. CDR1 KGHSH and CDR2 LQKENI come from the germline V gene. The CDR3 has 14 residues. V lost 2 bases, J lost 6 bases, and 14 bases lay in between. CDR3 residues: CASSPTPVGGEQYF. For the CDR3, the DNA is TGTGCCAGCTCACCAACCCCTGTCGGTGGCGAGCAGTACTTC.

The chain joins TRBV5-4 to TRBJ1-1, with D perhaps matching TRBD1 (5 bases). Trimming cost V 2 bases and J 11 bases, with 19 bases left between them. The CDR3 has 14 amino acids. Per germline, CDR1 SGHNT and CDR2 YYREEE (reference sequence). CDR3 loop: CASSFGGVSSGAFF. DNA for the CDR3: TGTGCCAGCAGCTTTGGAGGGGTTTCCTCCGGGGCTTTCTTT.

The chain recombines TRBV9 with TRBJ2-7, with D perhaps matching TRBD1 (6 bases). CDR1 and CDR2 from the germline V gene are SGDLS and YYNGEE. V was trimmed by 3 bases and J by 0 bases, leaving 13 bases between them. CDR3 length: 15 residues. The CDR3 protein is CASSGQQGSSYEQYF. Written as DNA, the CDR3 is TGTGCCAGCAGCGGCCAACAGGGATCCTCCTACGAGCAGTACTTC.

The CDR3 loop reads CASSPGWIGTRSSEQFF. The CDR3 DNA follows: TGCGCCAGCAGCCCAGGGTGGATCGGGACTCGTTCTTCTGAGCAGTTCTTC. V usage is TRBV4-1 and J usage is TRBJ2-1, with D possibly matching TRBD2 (6 bases). Looked up from germline, CDR1 is MGHRA and CDR2 is YSYEKL. The germline V and J ends were trimmed by 4 bases and 9 bases, with 25 bases remaining between them. The CDR3 is made up of 17 amino acids.

This chain joins TRBV5-1 and TRBJ2-3; possible D gene TRBD2, 6 bases. V dropped 3 bases and J dropped 4 bases, with 9 bases sitting between them. The CDR3 totals 13 residues. The V gene's germline CDR1 is SGHRS and CDR2 YFSETQ. The CDR3: CASSWRESDTQYF. CDR3 DNA sequence: TGCGCCAGCAGCTGGAGGGAGTCAGATACGCAGTATTTT.

This clone has just one count. The chain carries TRBV6-6 and TRBJ1-6; D unclear. Looked up from germline, CDR1 is MNHNY and CDR2 is SVGAGI (reference sequence). Trimming shortened V by 4 bases and J by 8 bases, and 12 bases separated the two germline ends. The length of the CDR3 is 14 residues. The CDR3 loop reads CASSSEAYYSPLHF. The DNA of the CDR3 is TGTGCCAGCAGTTCGGAGGCCTACTATTCACCCCTCCACTTT.

CDR3 sequence (DNA): TGTGCCAGCATCAGTAGCGGCCCTCAAGAGACCCAGTACTTC. It specifies CASISSGPQETQYF. The rearrangement uses TRBV27 and TRBJ2-5, with a tentative D call TRBD2 (6 bases). This CDR3 contains 14 residues. Germline assignment: CDR1 MNHEY and CDR2 SMNVEV (reference sequence). Deletions cut 7 bases from V and 2 bases from J, with 14 bases between.

This chain joins TRBV5-1 and TRBJ2-5, with a weak D call TRBD2 (6 bases). The germline V gene encodes CDR1 SGHRS and CDR2 YFSETQ. V was clipped by 0 bases and J by 5 bases, with 17 bases between them. This CDR3 spans 16 amino acids. CDR3 sequence reads: CASSLAGGMGQETQYF. The CDR3 bases are TGCGCCAGCAGCTTGGCCGGCGGGATGGGGCAGGAGACCCAGTACTTC.

The rearrangement joins TRBV9 to TRBJ2-3, with TRBD2 identical over 8 bases. The germline V gene has CDR1 SGDLS and CDR2 YYNGEE. The CDR3 covers 16 residues. Trimming at V came to 1 base and at J to 1 base, leaving 5 bases not matched to a gene. This CDR3 is CASSVTAGEGTDTQYF. The DNA for the CDR3 is TGTGCCAGCAGCGTAACAGCGGGAGAAGGCACAGATACGCAGTATTTT.

The rearrangement joins TRBV5-1 to TRBJ2-7; the match to TRBD2 covers 7 bases. Germline assignment: CDR1 SGHRS and CDR2 YFSETQ. Trimming at V came to 0 bases and at J to 5 bases, leaving 8 bases not matched to a gene. The CDR3 consists of 15 residues. The CDR3 region has the DNA TGCGCCAGCAGCTTGGCGGGACTATTGAAGCACGAGCAGTACTTC. Translated: CASSLAGLLKHEQYF. Together with reference TRBV5-1 and TRBJ2-7, the CDR3 gives the full variable domain: KAGVTQTPRYLIKTRGQQVTLSCSPISGHRSVSWYQQTPGQGLQFLFEYFSETQRNKGNFPGRFSGRQFSNSRSEMNVSTLELGDSALYLCASSLAGLLKHEQYFGPGTRLTVT.